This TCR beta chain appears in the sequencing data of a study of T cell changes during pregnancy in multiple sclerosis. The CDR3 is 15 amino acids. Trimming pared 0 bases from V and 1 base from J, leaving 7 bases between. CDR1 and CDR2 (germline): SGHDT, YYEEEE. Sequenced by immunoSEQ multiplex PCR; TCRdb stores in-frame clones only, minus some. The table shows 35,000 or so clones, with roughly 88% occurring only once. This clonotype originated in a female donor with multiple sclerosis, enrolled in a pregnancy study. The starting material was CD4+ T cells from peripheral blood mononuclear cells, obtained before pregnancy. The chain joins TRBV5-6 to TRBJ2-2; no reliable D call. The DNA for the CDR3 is TGTGCCAGCAGCTTGGAACAGAGGAACACCGGGGAGCTGTTTTTT. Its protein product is CASSLEQRNTGELFF.